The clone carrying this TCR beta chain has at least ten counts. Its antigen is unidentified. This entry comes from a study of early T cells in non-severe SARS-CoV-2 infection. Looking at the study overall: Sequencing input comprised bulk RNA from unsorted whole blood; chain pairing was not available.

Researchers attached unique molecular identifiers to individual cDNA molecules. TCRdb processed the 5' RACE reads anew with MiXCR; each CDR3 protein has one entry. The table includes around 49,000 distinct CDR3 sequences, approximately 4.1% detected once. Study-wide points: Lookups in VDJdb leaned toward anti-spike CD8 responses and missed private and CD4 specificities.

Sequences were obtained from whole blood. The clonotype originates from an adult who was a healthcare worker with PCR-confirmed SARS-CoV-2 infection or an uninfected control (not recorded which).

CDR3: CASSSLQGQNISGANVLTF. The CDR3 DNA reads as TGCGCCAGCAGTTCCCTACAGGGGCAAAACATCTCTGGGGCCAACGTCCTGACTTTC. This chain links TRBV5-1 with TRBJ2-6; TRBD1 aligns across 7 bases. The V gene's germline CDR1 is SGHRS and CDR2 YFSETQ. J gave up 0 bases and V 5 bases, and 14 bases lay outside the gene matches. The CDR3 spans 19 residues.